These 27 T cell receptor beta chains were all obtained from the same sample, sequenced in a study of a mutant IDH1 vaccine in newly diagnosed glioma. The antigens these receptors bind are not known. Here immunoSEQ multiplex PCR was the method, and the copy in TCRdb shows in-frame clones only, minus some. Counted here are tens of thousands of clones, around 85% occurring once; the ten biggest clones make up 24%. As for time point: week 5, during vaccination. In every dose of vaccine, 300 ug of mutant IDH1 20-mer peptide was given alongside topical imiquimod. The sample was PBMCs, taken from a glioma patient whose treatment included an IDH1 peptide vaccine. The receptors were sampled from a man aged 25-45 years with glioma.

V gene TRBV6-5 combines with J gene TRBJ2-3; 7 bases align to TRBD2. The CDR3 consists of 14 residues. V was clipped by 4 bases and J by 4 bases; unmatched bases: 5. Germline V CDR1 and CDR2: MNHEY, SVGAGI. CDR3 sequence reads: CASSFAGEADTQYF. CDR3 nucleotide sequence: TGTGCCAGCAGTTTTGCGGGAGAGGCAGATACGCAGTATTTT.

The chain joins TRBV7-9 to TRBJ1-4; 7 bases fit TRBD1. The V segment lost 5 bases and the J segment 8 bases; nucleotides outside the gene matches: 8. Germline V lookup: CDR1 SEHNR, CDR2 FQNEAQ (reference sequence). The CDR3 covers 14 residues. The CDR3 region has the DNA TGTGCCAGCAGCCCACAGGGGATGGGGGAAAAACTGTTTTTT. Protein sequence: CASSPQGMGEKLFF.

The CDR3 spells CASSTKRAYNEQFF. The CDR3 region has the DNA TGTGCCAGTAGTACTAAGCGGGCGTACAATGAGCAGTTCTTC. V is TRBV19 and J is TRBJ2-1; perhaps TRBD2 as D (6 bases). The V end was cut by 4 bases, the J end by 4 bases, with 11 bases between. Germline V lookup: CDR1 LNHDA, CDR2 SQIVND (reference sequence). The CDR3 is 14 amino acids.

This rearrangement joins TRBV4-1 to TRBJ2-7, with D perhaps TRBD1 (6 bases). CDR1 is MGHRA and CDR2 is YSYEKL in the germline V gene. The CDR3 spans 14 residues. Trimming took 4 bases from V and 3 from J, leaving 13 bases between them. CDR3 sequence: CASSPGQLNYEQYF. As DNA, the CDR3 is TGCGCCAGCAGCCCCGGACAGCTTAACTACGAGCAGTACTTC.

The gene calls are TRBV6-5 and TRBJ2-7; maybe TRBD1 (6 bases). Trimming shortened V by 8 bases and J by 2 bases, and 19 bases separated the two germline ends. The germline gives CDR1 MNHEY, CDR2 SVGAGI. The CDR3 is 15 residues long. The CDR3 DNA reads as TGTGCCAGCGGCTTCTGGGCAGGGGCCACCTACGAGCAGTACTTC. Translation: CASGFWAGATYEQYF.

This chain connects TRBV2 to TRBJ1-1; D might be TRBD1 (5 bases). The CDR3 consists of 12 residues. The germline V and J ends were trimmed by 7 bases and 6 bases, with 12 bases remaining between them. Germline-derived CDR1 and CDR2 are SNHLY and FYNNEI. CDR3 sequence (DNA): TGTGCCAGCATTGATGGGGGGGCTGAAGCTTTCTTT. Its protein is CASIDGGAEAFF.

The V call is TRBV5-4, the J call TRBJ2-1; 7 positions agree with TRBD1. Germline V gene lookup returns CDR1 SGHNT and CDR2 YYREEE (reference sequence). CDR3 length: 14 amino acids. Trimming cost V 4 bases and J 2 bases; bases outside gene matches: 3. The CDR3 is CASSRDRAYNEQFF. The DNA of the CDR3 is TGTGCCAGCAGCCGCGACAGGGCCTACAATGAGCAGTTCTTC.

The chain has TRBV5-4 and TRBJ2-3; 9 bases are shared with TRBD1. The germline V gene has CDR1 SGHNT and CDR2 YYREEE (reference sequence). With 4 bases clipped from V and 5 bases from J, the junction kept 8 bases outside the gene matches. The CDR3 contains 15 residues. The CDR3 coding sequence is TGTGCCAGCAGCGACCGGGACAGGGATCAAGATACGCAGTATTTT. As protein: CASSDRDRDQDTQYF.

A few counts support this clone. The chain employs TRBV29-1 and TRBJ1-2, with D possibly being TRBD1 (5 bases). V was shortened by 0 bases and J by 8 bases, with 16 bases between the two germline ends. There are 14 residues in the CDR3. Germline CDR1 and CDR2: SQVTM and ANQGSEA. CDR3 coding DNA: TGCAGCGTTGAAGATCGGTCCAGGTGGGGGGGCTACACCTTC. Protein product: CSVEDRSRWGGYTF.

The V and J genes are TRBV2 and TRBJ2-7; the D is unclear. Germline CDR1 reads SNHLY; CDR2 reads FYNNEI. The V gene lost 6 bases and the J gene lost 3 bases, with 12 bases spanning the gap. The CDR3 has 13 residues. The DNA of the CDR3 is TGTGCCAGCAGCCGAAGACGCGGCTACGAGCAGTACTTC. Protein sequence: CASSRRRGYEQYF.

CDR3 loop: CALDRGGRSADGYTF. The DNA of the CDR3 is TGTGCCCTGGATCGAGGGGGACGTTCGGCGGATGGCTACACCTTC. This chain links TRBV30 with TRBJ1-2; the D gene is possibly TRBD1 (6 bases). Germline V lookup: CDR1 GTSNPN, CDR2 SVGIG (reference sequence). Between the trimmed V and J ends, which lost 8 bases and 6 bases, there was a span of 25 bases. The CDR3 loop spans 15 amino acids.

This chain links TRBV27 with TRBJ2-1, with D possibly TRBD2 on 6 matching bases. In germline, CDR1 is MNHEY, CDR2 SMNVEV (reference sequence). The V end lost 5 bases, the J end lost 7 bases, and 18 bases lay between the germline ends. The CDR3 runs 15 residues. For the CDR3, the DNA is TGTGCCAGCAGTCCCCTTGGACGGGGGAATAATGAGCAGTTCTTC. This codes for CASSPLGRGNNEQFF.

The gene calls are TRBV7-7 and TRBJ2-5; D is ambiguous. This CDR3 contains 13 residues. Germline V lookup: CDR1 SSHAT, CDR2 FNYEAQ (reference sequence). The ends were cut back, 5 bases at V and 4 bases at J, with 11 bases in the middle. The CDR3 sequence is CASSLSVGETQYF. DNA for the CDR3: TGTGCCAGCAGCCTCTCGGTCGGAGAGACCCAGTACTTC.

This sequence joins TRBV5-1 and TRBJ1-1, with D unresolved. The CDR3 has 14 residues. V was pared by 4 bases and J by 0 bases, with 10 bases between. The germline V gene encodes CDR1 SGHRS and CDR2 YFSETQ. CDR3 protein: CASSPVSLNTEAFF. In DNA, the CDR3 is TGCGCCAGCAGCCCGGTATCTCTGAACACTGAAGCTTTCTTT. Full variable domain (rest looked up from reference TRBV5-1 and TRBJ1-1): KAGVTQTPRYLIKTRGQQVTLSCSPISGHRSVSWYQQTPGQGLQFLFEYFSETQRNKGNFPGRFSGRQFSNSRSEMNVSTLELGDSALYLCASSPVSLNTEAFFGQGTRLTVV.

Regarding this clone: Other DNA sequences in this sample translate to the same CDR3. The chain couples TRBV19 to TRBJ2-2; 11 bases align to TRBD2. Germline lookup yields CDR1 LNHDA and CDR2 SQIVND (reference sequence). This CDR3 spans 14 amino acids. J lost 4 bases, V lost 6 bases, and 1 base had no gene match. The CDR3 region is CASRTSGSTGELFF. CDR3 coding DNA: TGTGCCAGTAGAACTAGCGGGAGCACCGGGGAGCTGTTTTTT.

This clone appeared a few times. The chain couples TRBV18 to TRBJ1-1; 8 bases line up with TRBD1. CDR1 is KGHSH and CDR2 is LQKENI in the germline V gene. The CDR3 has 17 residues. V lost 6 bases, J lost 1 base, and 13 bases stayed unmatched. This CDR3 is CASSSTGDILSNTEAFF. For the CDR3, the DNA is TGTGCCAGCTCTTCGACAGGGGACATACTTTCGAACACTGAAGCTTTCTTT.

This chain links TRBV7-9 with TRBJ2-3; D is ambiguous. From germline, CDR1 is SEHNR and CDR2 FQNEAQ (reference sequence). The CDR3 sequence is 14 residues long. Trimming cost V 2 bases and J 2 bases, with 8 bases left between them. The CDR3 DNA follows: TGTGCCAGCAGCTTAATGCAATCCACAGATACGCAGTATTTT. It translates to CASSLMQSTDTQYF.

The genes are TRBV7-2 and TRBJ2-5; the match to TRBD2 covers 12 bases. This CDR3 spans 16 amino acids. V lost 5 bases and J lost 0; bases outside the gene matches: 4. The germline CDR1 and CDR2 sequences are SGHTA and FQGNSA. The CDR3 region has the DNA TGTGCCAGCAGCCCGACTAGCGGGGGAAACCAAGAGACCCAGTACTTC. As protein: CASSPTSGGNQETQYF.

The chain links TRBV10-3 to TRBJ2-3, with D perhaps matching TRBD1 (6 bases). CDR1 and CDR2 from the germline V gene are ENHRY and SYGVKD. This CDR3 region has 17 residues. V lost 3 bases and J lost 6, with 22 bases in between. The CDR3 sequence is CAISDQQGELVGDTQYF. The DNA for the CDR3 is TGTGCCATCAGTGACCAACAGGGAGAGCTCGTGGGGGATACGCAGTATTTT.

This clone was detected only a few times. The chain is built from TRBV25-1 and TRBJ1-2; a weak D match, TRBD1 (5 bases). The length of the CDR3 is 13 residues. Trimming pared 6 bases from V and 3 bases from J, leaving 11 bases between. Germline V gene sequence: CDR1 MGHDK, CDR2 SYGVNS. CDR3 bases: TGTGCCAGCAGCCGGGACGGATACTATGGCTACACCTTC. Translating it yields CASSRDGYYGYTF.

This clone was counted between two and nine times. The chain links TRBV5-1 to TRBJ2-7; D is ambiguous. V was shortened by 5 bases and J by 6 bases, with 9 bases between the two germline ends. Germline assignment: CDR1 SGHRS and CDR2 YFSETQ. CDR3 length: 11 amino acids. The CDR3 DNA sequence: TGCGCCAGCAGAACATCCCGCGAGCAGTACTTC. Translated: CASRTSREQYF.

J is TRBJ1-5 and V is TRBV6-5, with D possibly TRBD1 on 5 matching bases. Germline assignment: CDR1 MNHEY and CDR2 SVGAGI. This CDR3 is built from 15 residues. Trimming shortened V by 0 bases and J by 6 bases, and 12 bases separated the two germline ends. The CDR3 DNA reads as TGTGCCAGCAGTTACTCGCGGCAGCAGGGTCAGCCCCAGCATTTT. Its protein product is CASSYSRQQGQPQHF.

This clone was recorded only once. V usage is TRBV7-2 and J usage is TRBJ2-5; TRBD2 aligns across 8 bases. The CDR3 totals 15 residues. Per the germline V gene, CDR1 is SGHTA and CDR2 is FQGNSA. V shed 1 base, J shed 5 bases, and the junction held 6 bases outside the gene matches. Here the CDR3 reads CASSLVTSGPETQYF. In DNA, the CDR3 is TGTGCCAGCAGCTTAGTCACTAGCGGTCCTGAGACCCAGTACTTC.

Only one count was recorded for this clone. The gene calls are TRBV18 and TRBJ1-1; D gene unclear. The CDR3 length is 14 residues. The germline CDR1 and CDR2 sequences are KGHSH and LQKENI. V lost 2 bases and J lost 7, with 14 bases in between. DNA of the CDR3: TGTGCCAGCTCACCAAGCGCCAGCACCCTTGAAGCTTTCTTT. It translates to CASSPSASTLEAFF.

This chain connects TRBV21-1 to TRBJ2-5; TRBD1 was called by the table and not checked on the DNA. TRBV21-1 represents a pseudogene. This CDR3 contains 15 residues. The CDR3 loop reads CASRARGTVQETQYF. The CDR3 DNA reads as TGTGCCAGCAGGGCGAGGGGGACAGTCCAAGAGACCCAGTACTTC.

This chain links TRBV18 with TRBJ2-5; a weak D match, TRBD2 (8 bases). Germline loops: CDR1 KGHSH, CDR2 LQKENI. V gave up 8 bases and J gave up 4 bases, with 14 bases separating them. This CDR3 has 13 residues. DNA of the CDR3: TGTGCCAGCCGGGACAGCGGGGGAGAGACCCAGTACTTC. As protein: CASRDSGGETQYF. Drawing the rest from reference TRBV18 and TRBJ2-5, the complete variable domain is NAGVMQNPRHLVRRRGQEARLRCSPMKGHSHVYWYRQLPEEGLKFMVYLQKENIIDESGMPKERFSAEFPKEGPSILRIQQVVRGDSAAYFCASRDSGGETQYFGPGTRLLVL.

This rearrangement joins TRBV5-1 to TRBJ2-5, with a possible D match to TRBD2 (7 bases). The V end was cut by 4 bases, the J end by 5 bases, with 15 bases between. This CDR3 contains 14 residues. The germline V gene encodes CDR1 SGHRS and CDR2 YFSETQ. CDR3 bases: TGCGCCAGCAGCCCTGGGGGGGCTAGGGAGACCCAGTACTTC. This codes for CASSPGGARETQYF.